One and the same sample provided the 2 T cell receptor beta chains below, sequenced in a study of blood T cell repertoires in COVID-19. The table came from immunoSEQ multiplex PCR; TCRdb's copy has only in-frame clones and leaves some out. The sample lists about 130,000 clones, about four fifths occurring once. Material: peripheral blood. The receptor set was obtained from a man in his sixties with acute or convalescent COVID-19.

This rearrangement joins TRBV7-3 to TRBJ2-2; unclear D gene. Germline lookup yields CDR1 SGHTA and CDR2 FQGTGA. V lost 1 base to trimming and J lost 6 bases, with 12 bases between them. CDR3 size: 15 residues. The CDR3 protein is CASSLIPSRPGELFF. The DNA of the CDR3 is TGTGCCAGCAGCTTAATCCCTAGTCGCCCCGGGGAGCTGTTTTTT.

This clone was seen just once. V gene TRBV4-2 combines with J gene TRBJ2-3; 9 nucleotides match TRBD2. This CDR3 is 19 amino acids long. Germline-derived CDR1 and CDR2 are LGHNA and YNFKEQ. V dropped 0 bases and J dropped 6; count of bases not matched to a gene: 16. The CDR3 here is CASSQDPPYGAGGRDTQYF. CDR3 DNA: TGTGCCAGCAGCCAAGACCCACCTTACGGAGCGGGGGGTAGGGATACGCAGTATTTT.